The rows below give T cell receptor beta chains drawn from one sample of a study of shared clonotypes between healthy human individuals. The repertoire was sequenced with immunoSEQ multiplex PCR; TCRdb's copy has only in-frame clones and lacks some. Of about 2 million clones detected, 90% to 95% appear once; the ten largest clones hold more than 0.1%. The sequenced material came from naive CD4+ T cells sorted from blood. These receptors were taken from a man aged 18 to 29 in good health. The CDR3 runs from the conserved cysteine through the conserved F or W. A D gene is named only where the DNA matches it firmly.

d_gene,v_gene,CDR3aa
NA,TRBV10-3,CAISEFEGTKNTEAFF
NA,TRBV6-1,CASSETMAGELFF
NA,TRBV2,CASSPSWRDTGNTIYF
NA,TRBV6-1,CASSEPQRAQYF
NA,TRBV6-1,CASSEGGTRPIYGYTF
NA,TRBV27,CASSRERGFSTDTQYF
NA,TRBV5-4,CASNVGGSTDTQYF
NA,TRBV2,CASTQTQGWSPLHF
NA,TRBV7-6,CASSLVSGLGANVLTF
NA,TRBV5-6,CASSLRPDYGYTF
TRBD2,TRBV2,CASRLAGVERYF
NA,TRBV30,CAWTRSGAGELFF
NA,TRBV5-1,CASSLGDPSSPLHF
NA,TRBV28,CASSFPVGAGTIYF
TRBD1,TRBV6-1,CASSEQGGSTDTQYF
NA,TRBV7-6,CASSLVGGSSYNEQFF
NA,TRBV28,CASSRGGGRDYGYTF
NA,TRBV27,CASGPQRQFSPVEKLFF
NA,TRBV6-5,CASSYQTGTYEQYF
NA,TRBV18,CASSPPSTERSGNTIYF
TRBD2,TRBV5-6,CASSSYLTSGSTDTQYF
NA,TRBV4-1,CASSQEDSLQGFATEAFF
NA,TRBV11-2,CASSQAQASSSYNSPLHF
NA,TRBV9,CASSVQGTNEKLFF
TRBD2,TRBV6-5,CASSSLAGGRETQYF
NA,TRBV15,CATSREGNNEQFF
NA,TRBV7-3,CASSLLISGNTIYF
TRBD2,TRBV10-3,CVTQREDEQYF
TRBD1,TRBV4-1,CASSQAGTGRGKNTGELFF
TRBD2,TRBV14,CASRTGTSGLSEEQYF
NA,TRBV6-1,CASVSGSSYNSPLHF
NA,TRBV25-1,CASSDPPALEQYF
NA,TRBV5-1,CASSPDGTGNEKLFF
NA,TRBV12-5,CASGLGAPRDYGYTF
NA,TRBV5-4,CASRNILDNSPLHF